The entry below gives a single T cell receptor (beta chain) sequence along with its context. Its antigen is not known. Repertoires were generated with immunoSEQ multiplex PCR, while TCRdb's copy carries only in-frame clones and drops some. Of fewer than 75,000 clones in the sample, just under 80% were seen once. The sample belongs to a study of vaccination effects on CD4 cells after COVID-19. Study information: Post-vaccine draws lagged the second dose by a median of 72 days.

Whole-study results and caveats: The study found marked clonal contraction of infection- and vaccine-induced clones late after vaccination.

Around day 10 of culture, CD4+ T cells were separated out. Participants received two doses of either the BNT162b2 or mRNA-1273 vaccine. Days 3 and 7 saw half the medium replaced with IL-2 medium. This sequence originates from a human donor who received a COVID-19 vaccine. The source was CD4+ T cells from PBMCs cultured without peptide, collected after COVID-19 vaccination.

The chain's CDR3 is CASSAEQGKAGNTIYF. The DNA for the CDR3 is TGTGCCAGCAGTGCAGAACAGGGGAAAGCTGGAAACACCATATATTTT. V and J are TRBV6-1 and TRBJ1-3, with TRBD1 matching over 7 bases. The CDR3 runs 16 residues. Trimming at V came to 4 bases and at J to 2 bases, leaving 8 bases not matched to a gene. Germline CDR1 MNHNS, CDR2 SASEGT.